This T cell receptor (beta chain) appears in the sequencing data of a study of blood T cell repertoires in COVID-19. Turning to the study itself: The origin of the acute and convalescent COVID-19 samples was the United States, Italy and Spain. Sources were T cells, B-cell-depleted T cells, or PBMCs; the material itself was cDNA or gDNA.

In the original analysis: Quantification of nucleated cells was approximated via reference gene primer amplification. Assay used: immunoSEQ multiplex PCR; TCRdb lists only in-frame clones, some missing. D and trimming come from the DNA, and the V and J calls and clone size come from that table. The sample consists of 75,000 to 95,000 clones, over 75% of them appearing once. Germline V gene lookup returns CDR1 SEHNR and CDR2 FQNEAQ (reference sequence). Deletions cut 2 bases from V and 2 bases from J, with 15 bases between. The CDR3 sequence is 16 residues long. The TCR sequence derives from a man in his fifties with active COVID-19. The sequenced material came from peripheral blood. The V and J genes are TRBV7-9 and TRBJ2-5; D is perhaps TRBD1 (6 bases). CDR3 DNA: TGTGCCAGCAGCTTACAATATCAGGGGTCACAAGAGACCCAGTACTTC. Residues: CASSLQYQGSQETQYF.